This T cell receptor (beta chain) derives from a study of beta chain features in type 1 diabetes (dated by TCRdb to about 2018). Some background on the complete study: No differences in mean age, gender distribution, total cell number or subset yield were found between patients and healthy donors. A total of about 110 million sorted cells were examined across all samples, and the number of cells per subset was strongly correlated with RNA yield. In the study, TCRB repertoires of sorted circulating CD4+ T cell subsets from recently diagnosed type 1 diabetes patients were compared with those of matched healthy donors. Regulatory and stem cell-like memory subsets were isolated from only 8 patients and roughly eight healthy donors, whereas naive and central memory subsets came from all 28 donors. General study outcomes and caveats: HLA sub-analyses involved small numbers of individuals, so any influence of HLA type on TCRB rearrangement remained unresolved. In all four CD4+ subsets, TCRB CDR3 length was moderately but significantly shorter in type 1 diabetes patients. Because cDNA was sequenced instead of genomic DNA, activated cells with high expression could be over-represented, although the groups did not differ in activation or CD3 levels. Fewer insertions and more nucleotide deletions at VDJ recombination sites were observed in patients with type 1 diabetes, implying thymic rearrangement abnormalities. Naive, central memory and regulatory TCRB repertoires appeared more similar among patients than among healthy donors. Shorter templates might be favored by PCR, yet because patient and control samples were amplified and corrected together, any such skew would affect both groups equally.

CDR1 and CDR2 are read off the germline V gene (reference sequence) as LNHDA and SQIVND. Deletion took 7 bases off V and 5 bases off J, with a span of 17 bases between the germline ends. Measured from the cysteine to the phenylalanine, the CDR3 is 15 residues long. The sequence is cut down to CDR3 DNA, 45 bases in frame from base 1. From each donor, a single peripheral blood sample of roughly 0.11 L on average was drawn into heparinised tubes. A BD FACSAria II was used to sort naive, central memory, regulatory and stem cell-like memory CD4+ T cells with a panel that included CD45RO, CCR7, CD25, CD127, CD95 and CD27. Every sorted population had a purity above 95%. Right away, PBMCs were isolated by Lymphoprep density gradient centrifugation and were stained directly, with no culture step. So that batch effects would be minimized, each experiment stained and sorted samples in pairs, pairing one healthy donor with one patient.

As to this clone: It lacks a known antigen. No clone much larger than this one lies a single base away; base qualities are absent.

The entire amount of isolated RNA was reverse transcribed using the High Capacity cDNA Reverse Transcription Kit, so the sequenced TCRB transcripts were expressed ones. Naive, central memory and regulatory T cell samples underwent deep immunoSEQ sequencing, averaging around 3.7 million total reads per sample. After sorted cells were lysed in RLT buffer, RNA was extracted with DNase-treated RNeasy Micro or Mini kits, with the choice depending on cell number. Each cell subset was processed separately to prevent cross-contamination, with patient and healthy donor samples processed together. Using the immunoSEQ multiplex PCR, TCRB sequences were amplified from cDNA into 87-bp fragments spanning the CDR3 region. Sequencing of the amplicons was done on the Illumina HiSeq platform. Per the authors' processing: PCR bias was computationally corrected using synthetic template baselines, reads within Hamming distance 2 were collapsed, and singletons that could not be merged were discarded. Reads were aligned to IMGT to assign V, D and J genes, CDR3 length, and insertions or deletions at six rearrangement sites. Within each subset, clonotype counts were normalized to sorted cell number, and only after that were true diversity and Gini coefficients computed with the tcR R package. The overlap coefficient, calculated on TCRB nucleotide sequences, was used to quantify repertoire sharing. Out-of-frame TCRB sequences from naive cells were analyzed to stand in for the pre-selection repertoire. TCRdb took over this immuneACCESS table, retaining in-frame rearrangements with V and J assigned. Such tables are incomplete; in checked studies, under half of the missing clones stem from an unresolved V gene, and the remainder is unexplained. The V and J calls and clone size were taken over from that table, and D and trimming were inferred from the DNA. The sample table records over 650,000 clones; around 15% of these occur just once. The ten largest clones take up 0.035% to 0.04% of the sample.

This receptor chain uses TRBV19 and TRBJ2-2, with the D gene not confidently named. The sequence was obtained from a young man with type 1 diabetes. Material for sequencing was naive CD4+ T cells from blood. Reading the label with the study, this specimen's cell subset or site is: true naive CD4+ T cells. The CDR3 region has the sequence CASTPAAAGTGELFF. The nucleotide sequence reads TGTGCCAGTACCCCGGCGGCGGCCGGGACCGGGGAGCTGTTTTTT.